This T cell receptor (beta chain) was documented in a study of blood T cell repertoires in COVID-19. Looking at the study overall: PBMCs, B-cell-depleted T cells, or T cells were the source of the cDNA or gDNA that made up the material.

The V gene lost 4 bases and the J gene lost 4 bases, with 16 bases spanning the gap. From germline, CDR1 is SQVTM and CDR2 ANQGSEA. The CDR3 sequence is 14 residues long. The protocol was immunoSEQ multiplex PCR, while the TCRdb copy is restricted to in-frame clones and leaves out a portion. In the table there are about 400,000 clones, roughly 86% of which are singletons. The sequence came from a woman aged 25 to 39 who had recovered from COVID-19. Sequencing input: PBMCs or T cells enriched from blood (not recorded which). This sequence joins TRBV29-1 and TRBJ1-2; no definite D call. CDR3: CSVARFTSSYGYTF. CDR3 bases: TGCAGCGTTGCTCGTTTTACGTCTAGCTATGGCTACACCTTC.